These T cell receptor beta chains were read from a single sample in a study of T cell repertoires in cytomegalovirus infection. TCRdb reprocessed the reads via MiXCR and lists one record per CDR3 protein. The profile covers 150,000 to 160,000 distinct CDR3 sequences, with 20% to 30% appearing a single time and roughly 9.7% taken by the ten largest. The sample comprised PBMCs. The source of these receptors is a human donor in good health (CMV status not recorded). Some clones in this sample may be carry-over from other donors' samples. CDR3s include the opening cysteine and the closing phenylalanine or tryptophan. D genes are given only for firm matches. Expanded clones are given a class, and other clones once, few, many or no size at all.

CDR3 protein | CDR3 DNA | J gene | V gene | clone size | D gene
CASSFQGAETQYF | TGTGCTAGCAGCTTCCAGGGGGCAGAGACCCAGTACTTC | TRBJ2-5 | TRBV7-7 | many | TRBD1
CASSPQGVSYNEQFF | TGTGCCAGCAGTCCACAGGGGGTCTCCTACAATGAGCAGTTCTTC | TRBJ2-1 | TRBV27 | . | TRBD1
CASSSGSSGYTF | TGTGCCAGCAGTTCAGGGAGTAGTGGCTACACCTTC | TRBJ1-2 | TRBV11-2 | . | .
CASSSGLDSEQYF | TGTGCCAGCAGTTCCGGACTAGATAGCGAGCAGTACTTC | TRBJ2-7 | TRBV28 | few | TRBD2
CAISEGTSAYNEQFF | TGTGCCATCAGTGAGGGGACTAGCGCTTACAATGAGCAGTTCTTC | TRBJ2-1 | TRBV10-3 | . | TRBD2
CASSDRTGSNSPLHF | TGTGCCAGCAGCGACCGGACAGGGAGTAATTCACCCCTCCACTTT | TRBJ1-6 | TRBV6-2/TRBV6-3 | few | TRBD1
CASSQMTGTNTGELFF | TGTGCCAGCAGCCAGATGACAGGGACGAACACCGGGGAGCTGTTTTTT | TRBJ2-2 | TRBV14 | . | TRBD1
CASSLGGPTYEQYF | TGTGCCAGCAGTTTAGGTGGGCCGACCTACGAGCAGTACTTC | TRBJ2-7 | TRBV12-3/TRBV12-4 | . | .
CSVVLARGTDTQYF | TGCAGCGTTGTACTGGCGAGGGGCACAGATACGCAGTATTTT | TRBJ2-3 | TRBV29-1 | many | .
CASSLGGAGIYDEQFF | TGTGCCAGCAGCTTAGGGGGCGCAGGGATCTACGATGAGCAGTTCTTC | TRBJ2-1 | TRBV7-2 | . | .
CASSREERGVDNEQFF | TGTGCCAGCAGCCGGGAGGAGCGGGGGGTTGACAATGAGCAGTTCTTC | TRBJ2-1 | TRBV7-6 | . | TRBD2